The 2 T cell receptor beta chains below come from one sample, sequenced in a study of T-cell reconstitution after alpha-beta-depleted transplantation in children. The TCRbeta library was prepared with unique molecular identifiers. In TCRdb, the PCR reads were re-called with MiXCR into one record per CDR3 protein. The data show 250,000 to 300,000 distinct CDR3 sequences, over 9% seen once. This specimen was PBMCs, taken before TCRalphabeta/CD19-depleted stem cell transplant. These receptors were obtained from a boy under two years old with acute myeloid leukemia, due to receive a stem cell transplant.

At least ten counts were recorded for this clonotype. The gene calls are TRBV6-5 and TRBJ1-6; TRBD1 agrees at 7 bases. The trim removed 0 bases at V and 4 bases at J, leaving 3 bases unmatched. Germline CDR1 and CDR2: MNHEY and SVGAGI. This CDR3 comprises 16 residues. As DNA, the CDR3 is TGTGCCAGCAGTTACTCGGCAGGGGGTTATAATTCACCCCTCCACTTT. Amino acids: CASSYSAGGYNSPLHF.

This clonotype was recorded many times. The CDR3 here is CASSDERGHQPQHF. CDR3 bases: TGTGCCAGCAGTGACGAGAGGGGACATCAGCCCCAGCATTTT. This sequence joins TRBV25-1 and TRBJ1-5; TRBD1 is a possible D gene (5 bases). Trimming removed 3 bases from V and 5 bases from J, with 11 bases in between. The CDR3 sequence is 14 residues long. The germline gives CDR1 MGHDK, CDR2 SYGVNS.